This T cell receptor beta chain is drawn from a study of T cells in localized non-small cell lung cancer. Germline V CDR1 and CDR2: LGHNA, YSLEER. This CDR3 comprises 18 residues. J lost 0 bases, V lost 1 base, and 8 bases had no gene match. Libraries were prepared by immunoSEQ multiplex PCR; TCRdb keeps only in-frame clonotypes and omits some of them. The repertoire has around 31,000 clones, about 88% of them found once; the top ten carry around 2.9%. The chain links TRBV4-3 to TRBJ2-7; 11 nucleotides agree with TRBD2. The sequenced sample was peripheral blood, obtained before any cancer treatment. The TCR sequence derives from a female donor aged 60 or older with stage I lung adenocarcinoma. Here the CDR3 DNA reads TGCGCCAGCAGCCAAGCCGGGGCGACTAGCGGGGCCTCCTACGAGCAGTACTTC. Translating it yields CASSQAGATSGASYEQYF.